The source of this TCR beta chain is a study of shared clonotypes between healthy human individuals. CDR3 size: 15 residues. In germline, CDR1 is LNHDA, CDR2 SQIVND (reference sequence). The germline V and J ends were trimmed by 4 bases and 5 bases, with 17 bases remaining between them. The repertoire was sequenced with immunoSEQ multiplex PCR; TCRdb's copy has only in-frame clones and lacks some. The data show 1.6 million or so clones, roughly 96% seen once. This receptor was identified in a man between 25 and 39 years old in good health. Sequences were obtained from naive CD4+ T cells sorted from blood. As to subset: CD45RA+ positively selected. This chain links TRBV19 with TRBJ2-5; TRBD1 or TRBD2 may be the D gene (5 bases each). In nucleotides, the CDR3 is TGTGCCAGTAGTACCCAACCGAGGGGTGTGGAGACCCAGTACTTC. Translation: CASSTQPRGVETQYF.